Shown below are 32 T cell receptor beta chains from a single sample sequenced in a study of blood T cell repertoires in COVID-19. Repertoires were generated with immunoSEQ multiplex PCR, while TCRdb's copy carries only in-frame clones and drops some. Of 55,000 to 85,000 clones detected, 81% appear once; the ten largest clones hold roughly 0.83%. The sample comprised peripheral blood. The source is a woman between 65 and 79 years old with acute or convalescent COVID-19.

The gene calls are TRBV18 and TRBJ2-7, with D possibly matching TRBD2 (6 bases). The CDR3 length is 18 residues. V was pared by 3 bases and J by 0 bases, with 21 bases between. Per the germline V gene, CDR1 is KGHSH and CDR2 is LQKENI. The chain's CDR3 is CASSPREGGRGSSYEQYF. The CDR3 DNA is TGTGCCAGCTCACCGCGGGAAGGAGGTCGGGGGAGCTCCTACGAGCAGTACTTC.

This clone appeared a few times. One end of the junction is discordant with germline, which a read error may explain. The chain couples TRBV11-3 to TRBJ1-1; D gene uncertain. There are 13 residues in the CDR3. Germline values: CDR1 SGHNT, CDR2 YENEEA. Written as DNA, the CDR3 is TGTGCCAGCAGCTTAGGGATCAACAGTGAAGCTTTCTTT. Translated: CASSLGINSEAFF.

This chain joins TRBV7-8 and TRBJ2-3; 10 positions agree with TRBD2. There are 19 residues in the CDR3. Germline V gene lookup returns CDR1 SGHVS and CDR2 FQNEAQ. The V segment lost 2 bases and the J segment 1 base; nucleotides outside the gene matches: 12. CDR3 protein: CASSLRLKLAGGRTDTQYF. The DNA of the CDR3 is TGTGCCAGCAGCTTACGTCTCAAGTTAGCGGGAGGTCGCACAGATACGCAGTATTTT.

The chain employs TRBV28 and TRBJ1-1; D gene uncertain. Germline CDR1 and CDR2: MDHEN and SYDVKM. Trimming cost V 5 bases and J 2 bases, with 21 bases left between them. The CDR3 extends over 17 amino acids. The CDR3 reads CASSPTGRGLSNTEAFF. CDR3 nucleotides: TGTGCCAGCAGTCCTACCGGCCGAGGGCTTTCCAACACTGAAGCTTTCTTT.

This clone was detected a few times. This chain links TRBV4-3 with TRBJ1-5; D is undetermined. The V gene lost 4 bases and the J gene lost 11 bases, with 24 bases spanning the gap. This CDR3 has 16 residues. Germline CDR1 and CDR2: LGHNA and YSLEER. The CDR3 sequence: CASSRTTAAPQSAQHF. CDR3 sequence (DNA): TGCGCCAGCAGCCGGACTACAGCCGCCCCCCAATCAGCCCAGCATTTT.

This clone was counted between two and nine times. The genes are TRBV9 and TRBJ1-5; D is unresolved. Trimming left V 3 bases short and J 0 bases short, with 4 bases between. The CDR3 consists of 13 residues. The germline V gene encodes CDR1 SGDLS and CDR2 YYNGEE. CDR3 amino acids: CASSDNSNQPQHF. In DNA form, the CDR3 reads TGTGCCAGCAGCGACAATAGCAATCAGCCCCAGCATTTT.

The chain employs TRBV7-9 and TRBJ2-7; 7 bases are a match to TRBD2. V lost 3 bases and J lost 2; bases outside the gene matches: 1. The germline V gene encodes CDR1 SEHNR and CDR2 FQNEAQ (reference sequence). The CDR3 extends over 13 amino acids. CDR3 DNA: TGTGCCAGCAGCTTGAGCGGGGCCTACGAGCAGTACTTC. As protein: CASSLSGAYEQYF.

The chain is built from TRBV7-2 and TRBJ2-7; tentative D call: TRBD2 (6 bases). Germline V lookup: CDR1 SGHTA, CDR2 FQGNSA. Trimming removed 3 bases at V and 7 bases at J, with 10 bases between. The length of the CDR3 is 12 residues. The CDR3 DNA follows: TGTGCCAGCAGCTTCGGGGGAAGGGAGCAGTACTTC. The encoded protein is CASSFGGREQYF.

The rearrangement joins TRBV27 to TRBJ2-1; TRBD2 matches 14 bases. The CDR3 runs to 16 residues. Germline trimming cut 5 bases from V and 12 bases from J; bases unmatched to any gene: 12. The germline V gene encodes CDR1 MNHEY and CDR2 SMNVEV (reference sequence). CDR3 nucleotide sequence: TGTGCCAGCAGTCAATCTTCGACTAGCGGGAGGGCCCGGCAGTTCTTC. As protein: CASSQSSTSGRARQFF.

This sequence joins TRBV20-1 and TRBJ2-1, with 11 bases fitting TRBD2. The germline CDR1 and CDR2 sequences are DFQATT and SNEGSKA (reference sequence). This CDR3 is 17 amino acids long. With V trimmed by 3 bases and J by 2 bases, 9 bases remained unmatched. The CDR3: CSASSGDSGRAYNEQFF. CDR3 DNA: TGCAGTGCTAGTAGTGGGGATAGCGGGAGGGCCTACAATGAGCAGTTCTTC.

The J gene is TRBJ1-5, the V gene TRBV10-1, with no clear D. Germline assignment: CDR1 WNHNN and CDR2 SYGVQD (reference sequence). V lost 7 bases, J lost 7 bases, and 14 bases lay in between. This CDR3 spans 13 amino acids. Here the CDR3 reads CASIRGMGQPQHF. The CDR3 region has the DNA TGCGCCAGCATACGGGGAATGGGGCAGCCCCAGCATTTT.

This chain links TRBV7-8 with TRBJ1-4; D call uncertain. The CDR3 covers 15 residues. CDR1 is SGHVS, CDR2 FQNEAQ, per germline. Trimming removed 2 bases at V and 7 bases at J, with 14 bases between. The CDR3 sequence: CASSLTAPPGEKLFF. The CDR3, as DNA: TGTGCCAGCAGCTTAACGGCTCCCCCGGGTGAAAAACTGTTTTTT.

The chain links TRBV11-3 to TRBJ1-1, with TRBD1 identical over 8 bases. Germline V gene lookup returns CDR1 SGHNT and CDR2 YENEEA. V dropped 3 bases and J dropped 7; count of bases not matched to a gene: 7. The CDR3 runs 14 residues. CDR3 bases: TGTGCCAGCAGCTTCGGGACAGGCGGAAGTGAAGCTTTCTTT. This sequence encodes CASSFGTGGSEAFF.

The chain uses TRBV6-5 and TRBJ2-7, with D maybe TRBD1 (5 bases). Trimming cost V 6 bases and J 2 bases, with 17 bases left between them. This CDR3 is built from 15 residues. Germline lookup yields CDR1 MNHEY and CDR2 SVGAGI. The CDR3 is CASRTNQGIAYEQYF. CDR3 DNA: TGTGCCAGCAGAACAAATCAGGGAATCGCCTACGAGCAGTACTTC.

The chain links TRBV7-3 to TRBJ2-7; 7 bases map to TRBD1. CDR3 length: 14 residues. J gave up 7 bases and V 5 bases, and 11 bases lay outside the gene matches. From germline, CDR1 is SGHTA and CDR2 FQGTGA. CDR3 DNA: TGTGCCAGCAGCACTAGACAGGGTGTAGCGGAGCAGTACTTC. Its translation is CASSTRQGVAEQYF.

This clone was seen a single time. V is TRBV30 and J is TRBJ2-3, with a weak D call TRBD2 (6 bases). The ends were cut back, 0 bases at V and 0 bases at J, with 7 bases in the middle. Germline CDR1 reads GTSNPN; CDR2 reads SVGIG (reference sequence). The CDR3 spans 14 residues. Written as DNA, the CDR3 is TGTGCCTGGAGTGTAGGGACTAGCACAGATACGCAGTATTTT. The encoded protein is CAWSVGTSTDTQYF.

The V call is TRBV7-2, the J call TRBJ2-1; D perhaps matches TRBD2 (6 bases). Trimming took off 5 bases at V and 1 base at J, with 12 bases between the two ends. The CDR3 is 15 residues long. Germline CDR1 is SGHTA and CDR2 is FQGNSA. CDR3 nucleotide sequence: TGTGCCAGCAGCGGTGGGACTGGGTCCTACAATGAGCAGTTCTTC. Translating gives CASSGGTGSYNEQFF.

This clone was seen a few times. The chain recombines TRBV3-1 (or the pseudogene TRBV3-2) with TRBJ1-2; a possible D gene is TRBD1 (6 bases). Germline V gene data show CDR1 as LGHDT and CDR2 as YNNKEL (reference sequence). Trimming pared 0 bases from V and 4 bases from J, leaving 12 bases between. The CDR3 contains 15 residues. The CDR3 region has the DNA TGTGCCAGCAGCCAAGATAACAGGGTCACCTATGGCTACACCTTC. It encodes CASSQDNRVTYGYTF.

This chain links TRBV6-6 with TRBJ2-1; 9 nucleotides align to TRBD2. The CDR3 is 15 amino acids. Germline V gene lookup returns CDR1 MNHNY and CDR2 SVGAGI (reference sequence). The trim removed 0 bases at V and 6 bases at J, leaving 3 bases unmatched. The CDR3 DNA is TGTGCCAGCAGTTACTCCGGGCGGGGGGGCAATGAGCAGTTCTTC. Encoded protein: CASSYSGRGGNEQFF.

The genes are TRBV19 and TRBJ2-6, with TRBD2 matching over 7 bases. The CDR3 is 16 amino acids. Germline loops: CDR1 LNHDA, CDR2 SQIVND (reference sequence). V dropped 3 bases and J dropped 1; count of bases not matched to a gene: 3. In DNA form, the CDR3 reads TGTGCCAGTAGTATCACCGGGGGGTCTGGGGCCAACGTCCTGACTTTC. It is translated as CASSITGGSGANVLTF.

CDR3 DNA: TGTGCCAGCAGTATGTCAGGGGGACTTTCCAGATACGAGCAGTACTTC. Amino acids: CASSMSGGLSRYEQYF. The chain has TRBV2 and TRBJ2-7; a possible D gene is TRBD1 (7 bases). The CDR3 is 16 amino acids. Germline-derived CDR1 and CDR2 are SNHLY and FYNNEI. Trimming took off 5 bases at V and 4 bases at J, with 21 bases between the two ends. Variable domain in full (rest from reference TRBV2 and TRBJ2-7): EPEVTQTPSHQVTQMGQEVILRCVPISNHLYFYWYRQILGQKVEFLVSFYNNEISEKSEIFDDQFSVERPDGSNFTLKIRSTKLEDSAMYFCASSMSGGLSRYEQYFGPGTRLTVT.

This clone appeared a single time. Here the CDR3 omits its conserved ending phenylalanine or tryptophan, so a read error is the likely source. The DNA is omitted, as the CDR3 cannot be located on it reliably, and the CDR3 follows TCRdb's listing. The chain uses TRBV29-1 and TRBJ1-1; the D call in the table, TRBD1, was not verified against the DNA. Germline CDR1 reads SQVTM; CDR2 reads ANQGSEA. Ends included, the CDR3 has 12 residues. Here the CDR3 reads CSVILDRRQVSV.

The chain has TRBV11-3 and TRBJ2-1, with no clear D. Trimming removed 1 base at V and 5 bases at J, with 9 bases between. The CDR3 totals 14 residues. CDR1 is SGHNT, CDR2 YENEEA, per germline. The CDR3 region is CASSLGAANNEQFF. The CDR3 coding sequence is TGTGCCAGCAGCTTAGGGGCCGCTAACAATGAGCAGTTCTTC.

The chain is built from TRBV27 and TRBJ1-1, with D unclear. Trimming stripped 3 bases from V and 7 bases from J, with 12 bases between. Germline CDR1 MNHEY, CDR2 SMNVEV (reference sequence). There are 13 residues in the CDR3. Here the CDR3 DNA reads TGTGCCAGCAGTTTCAGTGGTTGGAGTGAAGCTTTCTTT. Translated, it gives CASSFSGWSEAFF.

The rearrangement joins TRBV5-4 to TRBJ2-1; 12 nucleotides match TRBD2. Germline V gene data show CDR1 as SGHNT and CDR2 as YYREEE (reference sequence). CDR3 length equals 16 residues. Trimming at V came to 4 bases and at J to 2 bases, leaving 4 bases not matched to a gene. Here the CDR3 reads CASSPLAGGPYNEQFF. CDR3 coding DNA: TGTGCCAGCAGCCCCCTAGCGGGAGGGCCCTACAATGAGCAGTTCTTC.

The CDR3 DNA follows: TGTGCCAGCAGCGTAGGAACCGGACAGAATGGCTACACCTTC. It is translated as CASSVGTGQNGYTF. V gene TRBV9 combines with J gene TRBJ1-2, with a weak D call TRBD1 (6 bases). Germline lookup yields CDR1 SGDLS and CDR2 YYNGEE. CDR3 length: 14 residues. V was cut by 0 bases and J by 6 bases, with 12 bases left in between.

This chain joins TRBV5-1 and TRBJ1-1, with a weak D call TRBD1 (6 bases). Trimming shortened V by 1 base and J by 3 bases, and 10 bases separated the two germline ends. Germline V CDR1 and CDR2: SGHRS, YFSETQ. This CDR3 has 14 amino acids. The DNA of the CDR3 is TGCGCCAGCAGCTTGAGTGCAGGGGACACTGAAGCTTTCTTT. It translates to CASSLSAGDTEAFF.

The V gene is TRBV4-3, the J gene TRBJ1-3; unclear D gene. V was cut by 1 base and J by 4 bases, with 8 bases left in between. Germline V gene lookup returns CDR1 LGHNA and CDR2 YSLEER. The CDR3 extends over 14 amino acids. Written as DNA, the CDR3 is TGCGCCAGCAGCCAAGGATCGGTAGGAAACACCATATATTTT. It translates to CASSQGSVGNTIYF.

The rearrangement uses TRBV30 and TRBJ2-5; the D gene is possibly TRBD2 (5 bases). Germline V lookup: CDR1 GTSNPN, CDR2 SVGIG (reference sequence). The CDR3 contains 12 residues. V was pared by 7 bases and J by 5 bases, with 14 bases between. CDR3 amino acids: CAYYASGETQYF. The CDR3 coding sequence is TGTGCCTACTATGCATCGGGGGAGACCCAGTACTTC.

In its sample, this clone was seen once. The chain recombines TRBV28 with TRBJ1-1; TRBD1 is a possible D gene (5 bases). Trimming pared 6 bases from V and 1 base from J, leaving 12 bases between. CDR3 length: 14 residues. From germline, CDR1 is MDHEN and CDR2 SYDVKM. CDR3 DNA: TGTGCCAGCAGGAAGGGGCAGCAGAACACTGAAGCTTTCTTT. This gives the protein CASRKGQQNTEAFF. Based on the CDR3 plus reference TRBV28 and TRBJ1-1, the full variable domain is DVKVTQSSRYLVKRTGEKVFLECVQDMDHENMFWYRQDPGLGLRLIYFSYDVKMKEKGDIPEGYSVSREKKERFSLILESASTNQTSMYLCASRKGQQNTEAFFGQGTRLTVV.

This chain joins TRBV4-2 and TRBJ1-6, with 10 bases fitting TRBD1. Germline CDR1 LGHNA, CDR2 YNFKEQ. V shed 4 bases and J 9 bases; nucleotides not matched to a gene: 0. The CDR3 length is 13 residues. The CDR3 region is CASSRDRGSPLHF. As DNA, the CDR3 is TGTGCCAGCAGCCGGGACAGGGGTTCACCCCTCCACTTT.

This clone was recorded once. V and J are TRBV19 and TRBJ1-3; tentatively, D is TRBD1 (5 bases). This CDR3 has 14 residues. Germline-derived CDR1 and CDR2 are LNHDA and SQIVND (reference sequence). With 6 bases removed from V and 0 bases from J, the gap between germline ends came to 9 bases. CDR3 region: CASSQGRSGNTIYF. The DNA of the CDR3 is TGTGCCAGTAGCCAGGGTCGCTCTGGAAACACCATATATTTT.